A single count supports the clone carrying this T cell receptor beta chain. Its antigen is not identified. Sequenced by immunoSEQ multiplex PCR; TCRdb stores in-frame clones only, minus some. The table shows 25,000 to 35,000 clones, with 89% occurring only once. This entry belongs to a study of lymphopenia after photon versus proton radiotherapy. Regarding the study as a whole: After the lymphocyte nadir, photon-treated repertoires showed oligoclonal expansion, especially of CD8+ Temra cells.

This TCR was sampled from a woman between 65 and 79 years old with pancreatic cancer. Some clones in this sample may be carry-over from other donors' samples. The specimen comprised peripheral blood, sampled from a patient treated with proton-based radiotherapy.

Here the CDR3 reads CASSLVSGGPQETQYF. The CDR3 DNA is TGTGCCAGCAGCTTAGTCTCCGGGGGCCCCCAAGAGACCCAGTACTTC. The genes are TRBV7-2 and TRBJ2-5; D possibly matches TRBD1 or TRBD2 (6 bases each). The CDR3 loop spans 16 amino acids. Germline loops: CDR1 SGHTA, CDR2 FQGNSA. Trimming stripped 1 base from V and 1 base from J, with 13 bases between.